This T cell receptor beta chain was recovered during a study of blood T cell repertoires in COVID-19. As for the study in general: Material from acute and convalescent COVID-19 was sourced from the United States, Italy and Spain. From T cells, B-cell-depleted T cells, or PBMCs came the material, which was cDNA or gDNA.

CDR3 size: 14 residues. CDR1 is LNHDA and CDR2 is SQIVND in the germline V gene (reference sequence). The V gene end was trimmed by 6 bases and the J gene end by 9 bases; junction bases not matched to a gene: 9. Per the study methods: By means of reference gene primer amplification, nucleated cell counts were estimated. Sequenced by immunoSEQ multiplex PCR; TCRdb stores in-frame clones only, minus some. V, J and clone size were drawn from that table, and D and trimming were deduced from the DNA. The sample has about 120,000 clones, roughly 69% seen once; the top ten hold about 2.2%. The J gene is TRBJ2-7, the V gene TRBV19, with TRBD1 matching over 12 bases. Specimen: peripheral blood. This sequence was found in a woman in her sixties or seventies with acute or convalescent COVID-19. In DNA, the CDR3 is TGTGCCAGTAGCGCCGGGACAGGGGGCTTCGGGCAGTACTTC. It translates to CASSAGTGGFGQYF.